A selection of T cell receptor beta chains follows, all from one sample in a study of PD-L1 blockade in urothelial cancer. Method: immunoSEQ multiplex PCR; TCRdb's copy keeps in-frame clones and lacks some. The data contain 50,000 to 55,000 clones, 88% of them singletons. Sequences were derived from PBMCs, sampled around atezolizumab (anti-PD-L1) treatment. The receptor source for this set is a man aged 55 to 69 with urothelial cancer. The CDR3 runs from the conserved cysteine through the conserved F or W. The order of the fields is J gene, clone size, D gene, V gene, CDR3 protein, CDR3 DNA. The D gene is left open where the match is weak. A row's size may be missing; if present it is once, few, many or a size class.

TRBJ1-1	-	-	TRBV28	CASSSDSTYTEAFF	TGTGCCAGCAGTAGTGACAGTACGTACACTGAAGCTTTCTTT
TRBJ2-7	-	TRBD2	TRBV7-8	CASSLVPSGGPTHYEQYF	TGTGCCAGCAGCTTAGTTCCCAGCGGGGGCCCTACACACTACGAGCAGTACTTC
TRBJ1-1	-	-	TRBV12-5	CASGLASGTLNTEAFF	TGTGCTAGTGGTTTGGCTTCCGGGACACTGAACACTGAAGCTTTCTTT
TRBJ2-1	-	-	TRBV7-8	CASSFGLFEQFF	TGTGCCAGCAGCTTTGGACTTTTCGAGCAGTTCTTC
TRBJ1-2	-	TRBD1	TRBV7-2	CASSPNRDRKRVYGYTF	TGTGCCAGCAGCCCAAACCGGGACAGAAAAAGGGTCTATGGCTACACCTTC
TRBJ2-5	once	TRBD2	TRBV11-3	CASSSGLAGTTQYF	TGTGCCAGCAGCTCAGGACTAGCGGGCACGACCCAGTACTTC
TRBJ1-1	-	-	TRBV19	CASSIGAGKRIVAEAFF	TGTGCCAGTAGTATCGGCGCAGGGAAGAGGATCGTCGCTGAAGCTTTCTTT
TRBJ2-1	-	TRBD2	TRBV6-6	CASSYPAGFYNEQFF	TGTGCCAGCAGTTACCCAGCGGGGTTCTACAATGAGCAGTTCTTC
TRBJ1-1	-	TRBD1	TRBV5-4	CASSLPQGAEAFF	TGTGCCAGCAGCTTGCCACAGGGGGCTGAAGCTTTCTTT
TRBJ2-2	few	-	TRBV4-3	CASSQDRVGELFF	TGCGCCAGCAGCCAAGATCGGGTCGGGGAGCTGTTTTTT
TRBJ2-7	-	TRBD1	TRBV2	CASRLFRDSPYF	TGTGCCAGCAGACTTTTCCGGGACAGTCCGTACTTC
TRBJ2-5	-	-	TRBV15	CATRVRPDQETQYF	TGTGCCACCAGGGTCCGCCCAGACCAAGAGACCCAGTACTTC
TRBJ1-2	-	TRBD1	TRBV18	CASSRDTGASTEGYTF	TGTGCCAGCTCACGAGATACAGGGGCATCGACTGAAGGCTACACCTTC
TRBJ1-1	few	-	TRBV19	CASSIPGGRVAFF	TGTGCCAGTAGTATTCCTGGAGGCAGAGTGGCTTTCTTT
TRBJ2-7	-	TRBD2	TRBV7-9	CASSWGGGEQYF	TGTGCCAGCAGCTGGGGGGGAGGCGAGCAGTACTTC
TRBJ2-1	-	-	TRBV10-3	CAISESTRGRGEQFF	TGTGCCATCAGTGAGTCGACTAGGGGCCGCGGTGAGCAGTTCTTC
TRBJ1-4	-	-	TRBV18	CASSPGTRWQKLFF	TGTGCCAGCTCACCTGGGACTCGCTGGCAAAAACTGTTTTTT
TRBJ2-7	-	-	TRBV11-2	CASSLPYEQYF	TGTGCCAGCAGCCTCCCCTACGAGCAGTACTTC
TRBJ1-2	-	-	TRBV18	CASSPQDKGGGGYTF	TGTGCCAGCTCACCGCAAGATAAAGGCGGTGGTGGCTACACCTTC
TRBJ2-5	-	TRBD1	TRBV19	CASGPRGGQGATETQYF	TGTGCCAGCGGACCTAGGGGGGGACAGGGGGCAACGGAGACCCAGTACTTC
TRBJ2-5	-	TRBD2	TRBV18	CASSPPSVAGGGETQYF	TGTGCCAGCTCACCACCGAGTGTCGCGGGAGGAGGGGAGACCCAGTACTTC
TRBJ2-1	-	TRBD2	TRBV5-5	CASSLASGGLDEQFF	TGTGCCAGCAGCTTGGCCTCGGGGGGGCTAGATGAGCAGTTCTTC
TRBJ1-1	-	-	TRBV6-5	CASSYLAGNTEAFF	TGTGCCAGCAGTTACTTAGCGGGTAACACTGAAGCTTTCTTT
TRBJ1-1	-	-	TRBV10-1	CASSNGGPQNTEAFF	TGCGCCAGCAGTAACGGGGGGCCGCAGAACACTGAAGCTTTCTTT
TRBJ1-5	once	TRBD1	TRBV10-2	CASRDLGQGVTQPQHF	TGCGCCAGCAGGGACCTGGGACAGGGGGTCACTCAGCCCCAGCATTTT
TRBJ2-2	-	TRBD1	TRBV18	CASSSPDRVISNTGELFF	TGTGCCAGCTCCTCCCCTGACAGGGTAATATCGAACACCGGGGAGCTGTTTTTT
TRBJ2-7	-	TRBD2	TRBV6-1	CASLRDYYYEQYF	TGTGCCTCACTCCGGGACTACTACTACGAGCAGTACTTC
TRBJ1-2	-	TRBD1	TRBV5-1	CASSSGQGTSGSYTF	TGCGCCAGCAGCTCGGGACAGGGGACGTCGGGAAGCTACACCTTC
TRBJ2-1	-	TRBD2	TRBV10-3	CASSSGGSYNEQFF	TGTGCCTCCTCTAGCGGAGGAAGTTACAATGAGCAGTTCTTC
TRBJ1-2	-	TRBD1	TRBV28	CASSSLTGGLSGYTF	TGTGCCAGCAGTTCTCTGACAGGGGGTTTGTCTGGCTACACCTTC
TRBJ2-1	-	TRBD2	TRBV10-1	CASSENSRGDYNEQFF	TGCGCCAGCAGTGAAAACAGTCGGGGGGATTACAATGAGCAGTTCTTC
TRBJ1-4	-	TRBD1	TRBV29-1	CSARQGSSEKLFF	TGCAGCGCCAGACAGGGTTCTTCTGAAAAACTGTTTTTT
TRBJ1-5	few	TRBD1	TRBV30	CAWSVQGNQPQHF	TGTGCCTGGAGTGTACAGGGGAATCAGCCCCAGCATTTT
TRBJ2-3	-	-	TRBV18	CASSPYGGPPYF	TGTGCCAGCTCACCGTACGGAGGCCCACCGTATTTT
TRBJ1-5	-	TRBD1	TRBV10-3	CAISESAGGGSNQPQHF	TGTGCCATCAGTGAATCGGCAGGGGGTGGGAGCAATCAGCCCCAGCATTTT
TRBJ1-4	-	TRBD1	TRBV4-1	CASSDREAVNEKLFF	TGCGCCAGCAGCGACAGGGAGGCCGTTAATGAAAAACTGTTTTTT
TRBJ2-3	-	TRBD1	TRBV6-1	CASSRTGEGTDTQYF	TGTGCCAGCAGTCGGACAGGGGAGGGCACAGATACGCAGTATTTT
TRBJ1-4	-	-	TRBV5-8	CASSYHRIPNEKLFF	TGTGCCAGCAGCTACCACAGGATACCTAATGAAAAACTGTTTTTT
TRBJ1-2	-	TRBD1	TRBV19	CASSDRQGRAPIYGYTF	TGTGCCAGTAGCGACCGACAGGGGCGTGCCCCCATCTATGGCTACACCTTC
TRBJ2-2	-	-	TRBV4-3	CASSPDSLAGELFF	TGCGCCAGCAGCCCGGACTCACTAGCCGGGGAGCTGTTTTTT
TRBJ2-5	-	TRBD2	TRBV15	CATSHQRGGLETQYF	TGTGCCACCAGCCACCAGCGGGGGGGCCTCGAGACCCAGTACTTC
TRBJ2-5	-	TRBD1	TRBV28	CASSPGTEETQYF	TGTGCCAGCAGTCCTGGGACAGAAGAGACCCAGTACTTC
TRBJ2-3	once	-	TRBV4-2	CASSRTDADTQYF	TGTGCCAGCAGCCGTACAGATGCAGATACGCAGTATTTT
TRBJ2-3	-	-	TRBV5-4	CASSLNGGRGSTDTQYF	TGTGCCAGCAGCTTAAATGGCGGAAGAGGTAGCACAGATACGCAGTATTTT
TRBJ2-4	-	-	TRBV20-1	CSAIDSRIQYF	TGCAGTGCTATAGACAGTCGCATTCAGTACTTC
TRBJ1-1	-	-	TRBV6-6	CASSPGGSGTEAFF	TGTGCCAGCAGTCCGGGCGGGTCTGGCACTGAAGCTTTCTTT
TRBJ2-3	-	TRBD1	TRBV7-2	CASSPIRAGGSDTQYF	TGTGCCAGCAGCCCTATTCGGGCAGGGGGCTCAGATACGCAGTATTTT